This T cell receptor beta chain was captured in a study of T cell responses to AZD1222 COVID-19 vaccine. For the study at large: Pooling was applied to second doses at about 4 or about 12 weeks. General study points: Increased Spike-specific TCR breadth and depth were observed after two AZD1222 doses. The donors showed a predominance of white British ancestry and of females, with possible underestimation of clonal diversity. Variant regions that are unmutated are reportedly the target of nearly half of spike-specific TCRs.

Between the trimmed V and J ends, which lost 5 bases and 2 bases, there was a span of 9 bases. The CDR3 contains 14 residues. Per the germline V gene, CDR1 is SGHTA and CDR2 is FQGTGA. The assay was immunoSEQ multiplex PCR, and TCRdb's table has in-frame clones only and misses some. This sample has around 120,000 clones, with 88% found just once. Remarks on this clone: Its antigen remains unidentified.

Here the sequenced sample was peripheral blood, taken on day 0 of AZD1222 vaccination. The J gene is TRBJ2-2, the V gene TRBV7-3, with a weak D call TRBD2 (6 bases). This receptor was taken from an adult in good health. The chain's CDR3 is CASSRDSNTGELFF. As DNA, the CDR3 is TGTGCCAGCAGCCGGGACTCAAACACCGGGGAGCTGTTTTTT.